This TCR beta chain was found in a study of memory CD4+ T cells and cytomegalovirus serostatus. Study-wide context: Donors were healthy Belgian adults, 10 or so CMV seropositive and roughly 25 seronegative. Overall study results and limits: Each of some 67 CMV-associated TCRbeta sequences occurred in one to five individuals.

TCRdb keeps only in-frame clones here, not all; method: immunoSEQ multiplex PCR. This table holds some 50,000 clones, roughly 74% found once. To note about this clone: Its antigen is currently unknown.

Single viable CD3+CD4+CD8-CD45RO+ cells were sorted as the memory CD4+ T cells. The CDR3 has 17 residues. Losses at the gene ends were 2 bases for V and 0 bases for J; bases not matched to a gene: 6. CDR1 LNHDA and CDR2 SQIVND come from the germline V gene (reference sequence). This TCR was sampled from an adult in good health and CMV-seropositive. This chain links TRBV19 with TRBJ2-7, with 11 bases identical to TRBD2. The material sequenced was memory CD4+ T cells from blood. In DNA, the CDR3 is TGTGCCAGTAGTATATCACTAGCGGGGGATCCCTCCTACGAGCAGTACTTC. As protein: CASSISLAGDPSYEQYF.